Listed here are 18 T cell receptor beta chains from one sample, sequenced in a study of blood T cell repertoires in COVID-19. Repertoires were generated with immunoSEQ multiplex PCR, while TCRdb's copy carries only in-frame clones and drops some. The sample lists fewer than 90,000 clones, roughly 82% occurring once. Sequenced sample: peripheral blood. The receptors were gathered from a human donor in a cohort sampled during active COVID-19.

In this sample, this clone turned up a few times. This rearrangement joins TRBV11-2 to TRBJ1-2; TRBD1 agrees at 10 bases. The CDR3 covers 18 residues. Trimming took 0 bases from V and 6 from J; bases not matched to a gene: 13. Germline CDR1 reads SGHAT; CDR2 reads FQNNGV. This CDR3 is CASSLDGNLGTGVHGYTF. CDR3 coding DNA: TGTGCCAGCAGCTTAGATGGTAACCTCGGGACAGGGGTACATGGCTACACCTTC.

This clone was detected only once. This sequence may be a read error, since a much larger clone differs from it by one base. V and J are TRBV6-5 and TRBJ1-2, with D maybe TRBD1 (6 bases). V was trimmed by 5 bases and J by 2 bases, leaving 6 bases between them. Germline CDR1 MNHEY, CDR2 SVGAGI. CDR3 size: 12 residues. CDR3 protein: CASSQGNYGYTF. CDR3 DNA: TGTGCCAGCAGTCAGGGGAACTATGGCTACACCTTC.

The V and J genes are TRBV19 and TRBJ1-6; TRBD1 is a possible D gene (6 bases). Germline CDR1 is LNHDA and CDR2 is SQIVND (reference sequence). CDR3 length: 13 residues. V was cut by 4 bases and J by 12 bases, with 13 bases left in between. DNA of the CDR3: TGTGCCAGTAGTAACCGACAGGCCGAACCCCTCCACTTT. This encodes CASSNRQAEPLHF.

The rearrangement joins TRBV3-1 (or the pseudogene TRBV3-2) to TRBJ1-1, with D unresolved. CDR3 length: 15 residues. CDR1 and CDR2 (germline): LGHDT, YNNKEL (reference sequence). Trimming pared 2 bases from V and 3 bases from J, leaving 13 bases between. CDR3 loop: CASSQSGGGYTEAFF. As DNA, the CDR3 is TGTGCCAGCAGCCAATCCGGAGGAGGCTACACTGAAGCTTTCTTT.

This sequence joins TRBV6-5 and TRBJ1-5; TRBD1 aligns across 7 bases. Per the germline V gene, CDR1 is MNHEY and CDR2 is SVGAGI. Trimming took 5 bases from V and 7 from J; bases not matched to a gene: 5. The CDR3 totals 13 residues. CDR3: CASSRQGGQPQHF. As DNA, the CDR3 is TGTGCCAGCAGTCGACAGGGCGGGCAGCCCCAGCATTTT.

This clone was picked up one time. The chain couples TRBV7-2 to TRBJ2-1, with D unresolved. The germline CDR1 and CDR2 sequences are SGHTA and FQGNSA. Between the trimmed V and J ends, which lost 1 base and 9 bases, there was a span of 10 bases. CDR3 length: 13 residues. CDR3 residues: CASSLGVRVEQFF. The CDR3 nucleotides read TGTGCCAGCAGCTTAGGGGTCCGGGTTGAGCAGTTCTTC.

This clone was picked up a small number of times. The rearrangement links TRBV5-4 to TRBJ2-2; 9 bases are shared with TRBD1. Germline CDR1 and CDR2: SGHNT and YYREEE (reference sequence). V lost 4 bases and J lost 4; bases outside the gene matches: 2. CDR3 length: 14 amino acids. The CDR3 sequence: CASSATGGTGELFF. The CDR3 nucleotides read TGTGCCAGCAGCGCGACAGGGGGCACCGGGGAGCTGTTTTTT.

The chain combines TRBV3-1 (or the pseudogene TRBV3-2) with TRBJ2-1; maybe TRBD2 (5 bases). The CDR3 has 15 residues. Deletions cut 1 base from V and 0 bases from J, with 7 bases between. Germline loops: CDR1 LGHDT, CDR2 YNNKEL (reference sequence). The CDR3 region is CASSQGTASYNEQFF. In nucleotides, the CDR3 is TGTGCCAGCAGCCAAGGGACTGCCTCCTACAATGAGCAGTTCTTC.

V is TRBV19 and J is TRBJ2-1; the match to TRBD2 covers 10 bases. From germline, CDR1 is LNHDA and CDR2 SQIVND (reference sequence). The trim removed 7 bases at V and 5 bases at J, leaving 5 bases unmatched. This CDR3 comprises 14 residues. CDR3 sequence (DNA): TGTGCCAGTAAATTCACTAGCGGGGACAATGAGCAGTTCTTC. Protein sequence: CASKFTSGDNEQFF.

The chain joins TRBV27 to TRBJ1-4, with D possibly TRBD1 on 5 matching bases. Germline loops: CDR1 MNHEY, CDR2 SMNVEV (reference sequence). V dropped 5 bases and J dropped 5 bases, with 12 bases sitting between them. The CDR3 is 14 residues long. CDR3 region: CASSPSGYNEKLFF. In DNA, the CDR3 is TGTGCCAGCAGTCCATCAGGGTACAATGAAAAACTGTTTTTT.

This clone is judged medium-sized (0.01 to 0.1%). This chain connects TRBV4-2 to TRBJ1-2; perhaps TRBD1 as D (6 bases). Germline loops: CDR1 LGHNA, CDR2 YNFKEQ. This CDR3 has 15 residues. V was cut by 0 bases and J by 6 bases, with 14 bases left in between. CDR3 bases: TGTGCCAGCAGCCAAGAGGGCAGGGGAGAGGATGGCTACACCTTC. The encoded protein is CASSQEGRGEDGYTF.

V usage is TRBV19 and J usage is TRBJ2-7; 8 bases agree with TRBD1. The CDR3 runs to 15 residues. V gave up 1 base and J gave up 3 bases; unmatched junction bases: 5. Germline V gene data show CDR1 as LNHDA and CDR2 as SQIVND (reference sequence). CDR3 sequence (DNA): TGTGCCAGTAGTATAGTGGGCGGACAGGGCTACGAGCAGTACTTC. Protein sequence: CASSIVGGQGYEQYF.

The rearrangement joins TRBV11-2 to TRBJ2-1; 10 positions match TRBD2. CDR1 and CDR2 from the germline V gene are SGHAT and FQNNGV. With 2 bases clipped from V and 8 bases from J, the junction kept 6 bases outside the gene matches. The CDR3 is 15 residues long. The CDR3 DNA sequence: TGTGCCAGCAGCTTAAGAAGCGGGGGGGCCGATGAGCAGTTCTTC. It encodes CASSLRSGGADEQFF.

The CDR3 DNA reads as TGTGCCAGCAGCTATAGGGGAGGGCGGGGGGAAAATAATGAGCAGTTCTTC. This codes for CASSYRGGRGENNEQFF. The chain links TRBV11-2 to TRBJ2-1, with 8 bases lining up with TRBD2. The CDR3 loop spans 17 amino acids. Germline values: CDR1 SGHAT, CDR2 FQNNGV. V lost 4 bases to trimming and J lost 7 bases; unmatched junction nucleotides: 15.

The CDR3 DNA follows: TGTGCCAGCTCACCACCGCAGGGGCCTCCGGAAAAACTGTTTTTT. Translated: CASSPPQGPPEKLFF. V is TRBV18 and J is TRBJ1-4; a weak D match, TRBD1 (6 bases). The V gene's germline CDR1 is KGHSH and CDR2 LQKENI. The CDR3 runs to 15 residues. V was shortened by 0 bases and J by 8 bases, with 13 bases between the two germline ends.

J is TRBJ2-3 and V is TRBV5-1; 7 bases line up with TRBD1. Per germline, CDR1 SGHRS and CDR2 YFSETQ. This CDR3 spans 14 amino acids. With V trimmed by 3 bases and J by 3 bases, 4 bases remained unmatched. DNA for the CDR3: TGCGCCAGCAGCTATGGGACAGTAACAGATACGCAGTATTTT. This translates into CASSYGTVTDTQYF.

The V and J genes are TRBV19 and TRBJ2-5; 7 bases align to TRBD2. CDR3 size: 15 residues. Germline trimming cut 5 bases from V and 7 bases from J; bases unmatched to any gene: 13. Germline CDR1 and CDR2: LNHDA and SQIVND (reference sequence). The CDR3 DNA reads as TGTGCCAGTAGTCTTCGTGGACTAGGGGACGCGACCCAGTACTTC. It yields the protein CASSLRGLGDATQYF.

This chain joins TRBV5-1 and TRBJ1-1, with D tentatively TRBD1 (5 bases). This CDR3 region has 15 residues. Germline CDR1 is SGHRS and CDR2 is YFSETQ. V was shortened by 7 bases and J by 5 bases, with 21 bases between the two germline ends. This CDR3 is CASGSGGAGQTEAFF. In DNA form, the CDR3 reads TGCGCCAGCGGGTCGGGTGGGGCAGGGCAGACTGAAGCTTTCTTT.